This TCR beta chain was captured by sequencing in a study of blood T cell repertoires in COVID-19. This table comes from immunoSEQ multiplex PCR, and its TCRdb copy is limited to in-frame clones, with some not included. Among 200,000 to 300,000 clones, around 87% were seen once, and the ten largest hold roughly 5%. The trim removed 7 bases at V and 2 bases at J, leaving 2 bases unmatched. This CDR3 comprises 13 residues. The germline CDR1 and CDR2 sequences are MNHEY and SVGAGI. The TCR was taken from an older woman with COVID-19, enrolled during active disease. V and J are TRBV6-5 and TRBJ2-7, with TRBD2 matching 10 bases. Material: peripheral blood. This chain's CDR3 is CASNLAGAYEQYF. In nucleotides, the CDR3 is TGTGCCAGCAATCTAGCGGGAGCCTACGAGCAGTACTTC.